The 29 T cell receptor beta chains in this list originate from one sample, sequenced in a study of blood T cell repertoires in COVID-19. The assay was immunoSEQ multiplex PCR, and TCRdb's table has in-frame clones only and misses some. The repertoire holds around 230,000 clones, with roughly 85% as singletons. What was sequenced was peripheral blood. The receptors derive from a woman aged 70-85 years with active or convalescent COVID-19.

CDR3 loop: CASSLAGGLGNYNEQFF. CDR3 nucleotide sequence: TGTGCCAGCAGCTTGGCGGGAGGGTTAGGGAACTACAATGAGCAGTTCTTC. This chain connects TRBV5-6 to TRBJ2-1; 8 bases align to TRBD2. Germline CDR1 SGHDT, CDR2 YYEEEE. V shed 0 bases and J 3 bases; nucleotides not matched to a gene: 8. The CDR3 is 17 amino acids.

The chain uses TRBV19 and TRBJ2-6, with D hard to call. The CDR3 consists of 15 residues. V was clipped by 9 bases and J by 0 bases, with 12 bases between them. CDR1 is LNHDA, CDR2 SQIVND, per germline (reference sequence). As DNA, the CDR3 is TGTGCCAGCTCTTGGGCAATCTCTGGGGCCAACGTCCTGACTTTC. Translating gives CASSWAISGANVLTF.

The chain is built from TRBV2 and TRBJ2-5; tentatively, D is TRBD1 (5 bases). V was shortened by 4 bases and J by 4 bases, with 13 bases between the two germline ends. The CDR3 is 14 amino acids. Germline assignment: CDR1 SNHLY and CDR2 FYNNEI. The CDR3 coding sequence is TGTGCCAGCAGTGCATCCGTAGGGGCAGAGACCCAGTACTTC. This codes for CASSASVGAETQYF.

The chain uses TRBV7-8 and TRBJ1-2; 8 bases match TRBD1. Per the germline V gene, CDR1 is SGHVS and CDR2 is FQNEAQ. The CDR3 is 18 amino acids. V lost 4 bases and J lost 7; bases outside the gene matches: 20. For the CDR3, the DNA is TGTGCCAGCAGCTCGGGTCCAAGGACAGGGTCCCCTTACAGTGGCTACACCTTC. Its translation is CASSSGPRTGSPYSGYTF.

The DNA for the CDR3 is TGTGCCAGCAGCTACGACAGGGGCGGCTACACCTTC. Amino acid sequence: CASSYDRGGYTF. The chain has TRBV11-2 and TRBJ1-2; 8 bases map to TRBD1. Trimming cost V 4 bases and J 8 bases; bases outside gene matches: 3. The CDR3 extends over 12 amino acids. The V gene's germline CDR1 is SGHAT and CDR2 FQNNGV.

The rearrangement uses TRBV10-3 and TRBJ2-7; 8 bases fit TRBD1. CDR1 is ENHRY, CDR2 SYGVKD, per germline. With 6 bases clipped from V and 2 bases from J, the junction kept 3 bases outside the gene matches. The CDR3 is 13 amino acids. CDR3 amino acids: CAIRVQGAYEQYF. DNA of the CDR3: TGTGCCATCAGGGTACAGGGGGCCTACGAGCAGTACTTC.

This clone came up a few times. The chain is built from TRBV19 and TRBJ1-5, with D unclear. The germline CDR1 and CDR2 sequences are LNHDA and SQIVND (reference sequence). The V end lost 6 bases, the J end lost 0 bases, and 12 bases lay between the germline ends. CDR3 length equals 15 residues. The DNA of the CDR3 is TGTGCCAGTAGCCGGGGAGATAATAGCAATCAGCCCCAGCATTTT. This gives the protein CASSRGDNSNQPQHF.

There are a few counts of this clone. The chain joins TRBV7-9 to TRBJ2-3, with D perhaps matching TRBD2 (6 bases). Trimming left V 4 bases short and J 2 bases short, with 10 bases between. Looked up from germline, CDR1 is SEHNR and CDR2 is FQNEAQ (reference sequence). The CDR3 totals 14 residues. CDR3 protein: CASSSGLATDTQYF. DNA of the CDR3: TGTGCCAGCAGCTCGGGACTTGCCACAGATACGCAGTATTTT. Full variable domain (missing parts from reference TRBV7-9 and TRBJ2-3): DTGVSQNPRHKITKRGQNVTFRCDPISEHNRLYWYRQTLGQGPEFLTYFQNEAQLEKSRLLSDRFSAERPKGSFSTLEIQRTEQGDSAMYLCASSSGLATDTQYFGPGTRLTVL.

In its sample, this clone was seen once. The genes are TRBV3-1 (or the pseudogene TRBV3-2) and TRBJ2-1, with TRBD2 matching over 13 bases. The length of the CDR3 is 18 residues. V trimming: 5 bases; J trimming: 3 bases; junction bases outside the gene matches: 10. Germline V CDR1 and CDR2: LGHDT, YNNKEL (reference sequence). CDR3 in amino acids: CASSAPGLAGADYNEQFF. CDR3 DNA: TGTGCCAGCAGCGCCCCCGGACTAGCGGGAGCGGACTACAATGAGCAGTTCTTC.

The genes are TRBV12-5 and TRBJ1-2; TRBD1 agrees at 7 bases. CDR1 is LGHNT and CDR2 is FRNRAP in the germline V gene. The CDR3 is 13 amino acids. J gave up 8 bases and V 7 bases, and 10 bases lay outside the gene matches. CDR3 protein: CASVPVGGGGYTF. DNA of the CDR3: TGTGCTAGTGTTCCGGTAGGGGGCGGGGGCTACACCTTC.

The chain has TRBV30 and TRBJ1-2; TRBD1 matches 8 bases. The CDR3 runs to 14 residues. Per germline, CDR1 GTSNPN and CDR2 SVGIG (reference sequence). The V and J ends lost 4 bases and 6 bases, in that order; junction bases with no gene match: 10. CDR3 amino acids: CAWNRGQGGDGYTF. The CDR3 DNA reads TGTGCCTGGAATCGTGGACAGGGAGGTGATGGCTACACCTTC.

The rearrangement joins TRBV5-4 to TRBJ1-1; 8 bases are a match to TRBD1. Unmatched junction bases numbered 6, after V lost 4 bases and J lost 10 bases. The CDR3 is made up of 12 amino acids. CDR1 and CDR2 from the germline V gene are SGHNT and YYREEE (reference sequence). The CDR3 sequence: CASSRDRGAAFF. The CDR3 DNA is TGTGCCAGCAGCCGTGACAGGGGTGCAGCTTTCTTT.

V and J are TRBV10-3 and TRBJ1-1; 7 bases are shared with TRBD1. The germline V gene encodes CDR1 ENHRY and CDR2 SYGVKD. V was pared by 10 bases and J by 7 bases, with 12 bases of the junction left unmatched. This CDR3 is 13 amino acids long. This CDR3 reads CASNQGVEGEAFF. CDR3 DNA: TGTGCCAGTAACCAGGGGGTTGAGGGTGAAGCTTTCTTT.

This clone was seen more than once but under ten times. The genes are TRBV4-2 and TRBJ2-1, with D possibly matching TRBD2 (6 bases). Germline values: CDR1 LGHNA, CDR2 YNFKEQ. The CDR3 spans 13 residues. V was cut by 4 bases and J by 8 bases, with 12 bases left in between. Here the CDR3 reads CASSPGAGYEQFF. CDR3 coding DNA: TGTGCCAGCAGCCCGGGAGCAGGGTATGAGCAGTTCTTC.

The chain is built from TRBV5-1 and TRBJ2-5; no clear D gene. CDR3 size: 14 residues. Trimming cost V 4 bases and J 2 bases, with 12 bases left between them. Germline V gene data show CDR1 as SGHRS and CDR2 as YFSETQ. CDR3 nucleotides: TGCGCCAGCAGCGAGGCCTCCCGTCAAGAGACCCAGTACTTC. Translated: CASSEASRQETQYF.

The CDR3 region is CASSSTQGLYEQYF. CDR3 nucleotide sequence: TGTGCCAGCAGCTCGACTCAGGGTTTATACGAGCAGTACTTC. J is TRBJ2-7 and V is TRBV7-9; tentative D call: TRBD1 (5 bases). Trimming shortened V by 4 bases and J by 4 bases, and 14 bases separated the two germline ends. Germline assignment: CDR1 SEHNR and CDR2 FQNEAQ (reference sequence). This CDR3 has 14 residues.

V and J are TRBV6-1 and TRBJ2-1; D is ambiguous. CDR1 is MNHNS, CDR2 SASEGT, per germline. This CDR3 contains 13 residues. Trimming removed 1 base at V and 7 bases at J, with 8 bases between. This chain's CDR3 is CASSEVRRNEQFF. Written as DNA, the CDR3 is TGTGCCAGCAGTGAAGTTAGAAGAAATGAGCAGTTCTTC.

CDR3 in DNA: TGTGCCAGCAGCTTCTCCGGGACAGGGGGGCACAATGAGCAGTTCTTC. This gives the protein CASSFSGTGGHNEQFF. The chain carries TRBV7-2 and TRBJ2-1, with 11 bases that match TRBD1. The ends lost 3 bases at V and 5 bases at J; junction bases unmatched: 6. The CDR3 has 16 amino acids. Germline CDR1 and CDR2: SGHTA and FQGNSA. Full variable domain (rest looked up from reference TRBV7-2 and TRBJ2-1): GAGVSQSPSNKVTEKGKDVELRCDPISGHTALYWYRQSLGQGLEFLIYFQGNSAPDKSGLPSDRFSAERTGGSVSTLTIQRTQQEDSAVYLCASSFSGTGGHNEQFFGPGTRLTVL.

The chain uses TRBV4-2 and TRBJ2-5; TRBD2 matches at 8 bases. There are 15 residues in the CDR3. Germline CDR1 LGHNA, CDR2 YNFKEQ. The J segment lost 4 bases and the V segment lost 6 bases, leaving 10 bases of the junction unmatched. The CDR3 DNA is TGTGCCAGCAGACTCGACGTCAGCGGGGGAGAGACCCAGTACTTC. It is translated as CASRLDVSGGETQYF.

The chain carries TRBV9 and TRBJ2-1, with 7 bases lining up with TRBD1. The CDR3 length is 19 residues. Germline trimming cut 0 bases from V and 4 bases from J; bases unmatched to any gene: 16. CDR1 is SGDLS and CDR2 is YYNGEE in the germline V gene. CDR3 sequence (DNA): TGTGCCAGCAGCGTAGTACGAGGAACAGGGGCAGGGGAATACAATGAGCAGTTCTTC. Translating it yields CASSVVRGTGAGEYNEQFF.

The chain links TRBV5-4 to TRBJ2-7, with TRBD2 matching over 9 bases. The junction had 11 bases not matched to a gene; V was cut back by 4 bases and J by 6 bases. The germline gives CDR1 SGHNT, CDR2 YYREEE (reference sequence). The CDR3 runs 15 residues. The CDR3 is CASSLRAGGISEQYF. The CDR3, as DNA: TGTGCCAGCAGCCTTCGAGCGGGAGGAATATCCGAGCAGTACTTC.

The chain uses TRBV9 and TRBJ2-3; maybe TRBD2 (5 bases). This CDR3 spans 16 amino acids. Deletions cut 4 bases from V and 4 bases from J, with 19 bases between. In germline, CDR1 is SGDLS, CDR2 YYNGEE. CDR3 nucleotide sequence: TGTGCCAGCAGCCCATACCCCCTAGCCGACGCAGATACGCAGTATTTT. Amino acid sequence: CASSPYPLADADTQYF.

The chain combines TRBV5-1 with TRBJ2-3, with D possibly TRBD1 on 6 matching bases. V lost 5 bases, J lost 1 base, and 8 bases lay in between. In germline, CDR1 is SGHRS, CDR2 YFSETQ. The CDR3 covers 13 residues. The DNA of the CDR3 is TGCGCCAGCAGGGGGGCCGGCACAGATACGCAGTATTTT. It is translated as CASRGAGTDTQYF. Variable domain in full (rest from reference TRBV5-1 and TRBJ2-3): KAGVTQTPRYLIKTRGQQVTLSCSPISGHRSVSWYQQTPGQGLQFLFEYFSETQRNKGNFPGRFSGRQFSNSRSEMNVSTLELGDSALYLCASRGAGTDTQYFGPGTRLTVL.

This chain links TRBV24-1 with TRBJ1-2; a possible D gene is TRBD1 (5 bases). Germline CDR1 KGHDR, CDR2 SFDVKD. There are 14 residues in the CDR3. The V and J ends lost 4 bases and 0 bases respectively, with 8 bases between them. The CDR3 bases are TGTGCCACCAGTGACGCGACAGCTAACTATGGCTACACCTTC. Translation gives CATSDATANYGYTF.

A remark on this clone: Other DNA sequences of this sample code for an identical CDR3. V usage is TRBV19 and J usage is TRBJ2-6, with unresolved D. CDR1 LNHDA and CDR2 SQIVND come from the germline V gene (reference sequence). This CDR3 contains 15 residues. Trimming removed 3 bases from V and 2 bases from J, with 8 bases in between. The CDR3 loop is CASSIESAGANVLTF. The CDR3 DNA follows: TGTGCCAGTAGTATCGAGTCGGCTGGGGCCAACGTCCTGACTTTC.

This chain connects TRBV5-1 to TRBJ1-3; possibly TRBD1 for D (6 bases). V was pared by 2 bases and J by 7 bases, with 19 bases between. This CDR3 is built from 16 residues. Germline V gene sequence: CDR1 SGHRS, CDR2 YFSETQ. The CDR3, as DNA: TGCGCCAGCAGCTTAACCCCAGGGGATTCTCATAACACCATATATTTT. Amino acids: CASSLTPGDSHNTIYF.

This clone was seen only a few times. The sample has other DNA sequences that encode this CDR3 too. The chain employs TRBV19 and TRBJ2-7; 9 bases line up with TRBD2. The CDR3 totals 14 residues. V gave up 3 bases and J gave up 2 bases; unmatched junction bases: 2. Germline lookup yields CDR1 LNHDA and CDR2 SQIVND (reference sequence). In nucleotides, the CDR3 is TGTGCCAGTAGTATTAGCGGGGGTCCCTACGAGCAGTACTTC. It yields the protein CASSISGGPYEQYF.

The chain uses TRBV6-6 and TRBJ1-2; TRBD1 matches 10 bases. CDR3 length: 13 amino acids. J gave up 6 bases and V 8 bases, and 6 bases lay outside the gene matches. Germline V gene sequence: CDR1 MNHNY, CDR2 SVGAGI (reference sequence). This CDR3 is CASSGDRGDGYTF. CDR3 coding DNA: TGTGCCAGCTCAGGGGACAGGGGAGATGGCTACACCTTC.

Turning to this clone: An end of the junction does not agree with germline; a read error may underlie this. The gene calls are TRBV13 and TRBJ2-7, with 12 positions matching TRBD2. The CDR3 contains 16 residues. CDR1 is PRHDT and CDR2 is FYEKMQ in the germline V gene (reference sequence). The CDR3 protein is CASSLPSGGASHEQYF. CDR3 DNA sequence: TGTGCCAGCAGCTTACCTAGCGGGGGGGCCTCCCACGAGCAGTACTTC.